One and the same sample provided the 5 T cell receptor beta chains below, sequenced in a study of T cell responses to AZD1222 COVID-19 vaccine. Using immunoSEQ multiplex PCR, the repertoire was profiled, and TCRdb retains in-frame clones only, with some absent. The sample records roughly 150,000 clones, about 87% being singletons. Sequencing was performed on peripheral blood, taken on day 0 of AZD1222 vaccination. These receptor sequences come from an adult in good health.

V is TRBV30 and J is TRBJ2-2, with 10 positions matching TRBD2. CDR3 size: 15 residues. Trimming took 8 bases from V and 1 from J; bases not matched to a gene: 7. Per germline, CDR1 GTSNPN and CDR2 SVGIG (reference sequence). The CDR3 here is CAGAGGPGNTGELFF. CDR3 in DNA: TGTGCCGGAGCGGGAGGGCCAGGGAACACCGGGGAGCTGTTTTTT. Full variable domain (rest looked up from reference TRBV30 and TRBJ2-2): SQTIHQWPATLVQPVGSPLSLECTVEGTSNPNLYWYRQAAGRGLQLLFYSVGIGQISSEVPQNLSASRPQDRQFILSSKKLLLSDSGFYLCAGAGGPGNTGELFFGEGSRLTVL.

The rearrangement links TRBV6-5 to TRBJ2-1; 10 positions agree with TRBD2. Germline V lookup: CDR1 MNHEY, CDR2 SVGAGI. This CDR3 is 15 amino acids long. V was pared by 2 bases and J by 9 bases, with 7 bases of the junction left unmatched. CDR3 sequence reads: CASSYGLAGVVEQFF. CDR3 nucleotide sequence: TGTGCCAGCAGTTACGGGCTAGCGGGAGTGGTTGAGCAGTTCTTC.

The chain combines TRBV5-1 with TRBJ2-5; D is uncertain. V lost 1 base and J 3 bases, leaving 7 bases between the germline ends. Germline V gene data show CDR1 as SGHRS and CDR2 as YFSETQ. The CDR3 totals 13 residues. The CDR3, as DNA: TGCGCCAGCAGCTTGATCGGTAAAGAGACCCAGTACTTC. Residues: CASSLIGKETQYF.

The rearrangement links TRBV5-4 to TRBJ1-2; D might be TRBD1 (6 bases). The CDR3 contains 13 residues. Looked up from germline, CDR1 is SGHNT and CDR2 is YYREEE (reference sequence). V lost 8 bases to trimming and J lost 6 bases, with 17 bases between them. The CDR3 region has the DNA TGTGCCAGTACCCGGACAGCTACTAATGGCTACACCTTC. It yields the protein CASTRTATNGYTF.

V gene TRBV27 combines with J gene TRBJ1-5; D gene uncertain. The CDR3 spans 14 residues. Germline loops: CDR1 MNHEY, CDR2 SMNVEV (reference sequence). V was shortened by 3 bases and J by 6 bases, with 12 bases between the two germline ends. In nucleotides, the CDR3 is TGTGCCAGCAGTTTCGGAGGCGTTGGTCAGCCCCAGCATTTT. Encoded protein: CASSFGGVGQPQHF.